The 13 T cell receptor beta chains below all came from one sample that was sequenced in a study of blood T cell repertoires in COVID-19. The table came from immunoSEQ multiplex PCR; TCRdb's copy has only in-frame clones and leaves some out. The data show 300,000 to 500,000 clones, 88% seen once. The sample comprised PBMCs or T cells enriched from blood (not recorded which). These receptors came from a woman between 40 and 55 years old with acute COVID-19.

The chain's CDR3 is CASSLGLPIGYTF. The CDR3 coding sequence is TGTGCCAGCTCGCTTGGACTTCCTATCGGCTACACCTTC. The chain recombines TRBV18 with TRBJ1-2; D remains ambiguous. Looked up from germline, CDR1 is KGHSH and CDR2 is LQKENI. The CDR3 loop spans 13 amino acids. With 6 bases removed from V and 8 bases from J, the gap between germline ends came to 16 bases.

CDR3 residues: CSAKSGGKLFF. The CDR3 region has the DNA TGCAGTGCTAAATCAGGGGGGAAGCTGTTTTTT. V gene TRBV20-1 combines with J gene TRBJ1-4; 7 bases are a match to TRBD1. This CDR3 spans 11 amino acids. The trim removed 4 bases at V and 14 bases at J, leaving 7 bases unmatched. CDR1 is DFQATT and CDR2 is SNEGSKA in the germline V gene (reference sequence).

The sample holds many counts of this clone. The CDR3 DNA reads as TGTGCCAGCAGTGCCTTTAATGAAAAACTGTTTTTT. Its protein is CASSAFNEKLFF. This chain joins TRBV25-1 and TRBJ1-4; D is undetermined. CDR3 length: 12 amino acids. CDR1 is MGHDK and CDR2 is SYGVNS in the germline V gene. V was clipped by 4 bases and J by 4 bases, with 4 bases between them.

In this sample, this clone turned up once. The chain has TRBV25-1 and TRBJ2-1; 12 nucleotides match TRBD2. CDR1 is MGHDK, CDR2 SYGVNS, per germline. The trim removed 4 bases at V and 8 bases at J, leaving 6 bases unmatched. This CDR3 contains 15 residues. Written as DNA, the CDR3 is TGTGCCAGCAGTGCCTCTAGCGGGGGGGCCGATGAGCAGTTCTTC. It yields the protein CASSASSGGADEQFF.

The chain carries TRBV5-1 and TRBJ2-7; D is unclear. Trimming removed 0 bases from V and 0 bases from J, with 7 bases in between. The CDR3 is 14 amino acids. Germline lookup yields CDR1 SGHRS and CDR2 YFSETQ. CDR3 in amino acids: CASSLDVSSYEQYF. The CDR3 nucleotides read TGCGCCAGCAGCTTGGACGTGAGCTCCTACGAGCAGTACTTC.

The CDR3 spells CSVADGIRNTEAFF. Here the CDR3 DNA reads TGCAGCGTTGCCGACGGGATTAGGAACACTGAAGCTTTCTTT. The chain is built from TRBV29-1 and TRBJ1-1, with D unresolved. There are 14 residues in the CDR3. The V end lost 4 bases, the J end lost 1 base, and 13 bases lay between the germline ends. Looked up from germline, CDR1 is SQVTM and CDR2 is ANQGSEA.

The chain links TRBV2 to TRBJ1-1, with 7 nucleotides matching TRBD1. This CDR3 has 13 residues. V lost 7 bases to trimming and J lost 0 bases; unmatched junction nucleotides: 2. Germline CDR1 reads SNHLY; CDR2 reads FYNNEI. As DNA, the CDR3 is TGTGCCAGCAAACAGGGGATGAACACTGAAGCTTTCTTT. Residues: CASKQGMNTEAFF.

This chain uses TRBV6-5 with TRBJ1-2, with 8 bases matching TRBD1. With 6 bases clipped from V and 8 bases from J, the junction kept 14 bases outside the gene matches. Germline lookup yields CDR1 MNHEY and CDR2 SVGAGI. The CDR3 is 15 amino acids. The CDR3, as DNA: TGTGCCAGCAGGGGAGGACAGGGTGGGTCGAGGGGCTACACCTTC. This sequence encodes CASRGGQGGSRGYTF.

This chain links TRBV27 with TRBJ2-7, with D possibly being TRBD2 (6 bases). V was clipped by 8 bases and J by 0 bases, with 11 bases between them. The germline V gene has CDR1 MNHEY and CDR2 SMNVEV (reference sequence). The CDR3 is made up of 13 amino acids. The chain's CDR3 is CASRGWISYEQYF. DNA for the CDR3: TGTGCCAGCCGGGGGTGGATCTCCTACGAGCAGTACTTC.

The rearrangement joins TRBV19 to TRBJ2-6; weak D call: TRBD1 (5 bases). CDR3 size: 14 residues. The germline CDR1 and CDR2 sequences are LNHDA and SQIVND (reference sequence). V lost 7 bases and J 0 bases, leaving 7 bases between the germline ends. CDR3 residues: CASTRGSGANVLTF. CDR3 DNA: TGTGCCAGTACAAGGGGCTCTGGGGCCAACGTCCTGACTTTC.

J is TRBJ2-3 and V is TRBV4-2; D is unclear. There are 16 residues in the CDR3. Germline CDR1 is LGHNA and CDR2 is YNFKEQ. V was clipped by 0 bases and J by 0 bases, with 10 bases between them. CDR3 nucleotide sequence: TGTGCCAGCAGCCAAGATGGTTTGGCTAGCACAGATACGCAGTATTTT. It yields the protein CASSQDGLASTDTQYF.

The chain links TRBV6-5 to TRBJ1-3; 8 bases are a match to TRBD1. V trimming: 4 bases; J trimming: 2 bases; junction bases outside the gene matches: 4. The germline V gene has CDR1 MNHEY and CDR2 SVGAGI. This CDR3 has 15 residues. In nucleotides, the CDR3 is TGTGCCAGCAGTTTCGACAGGGGAACTGGAAACACCATATATTTT. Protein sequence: CASSFDRGTGNTIYF.

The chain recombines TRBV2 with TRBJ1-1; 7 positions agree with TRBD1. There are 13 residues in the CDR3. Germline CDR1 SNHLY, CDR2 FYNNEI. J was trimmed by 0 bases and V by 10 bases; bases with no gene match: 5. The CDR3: CATLDRMNTEAFF. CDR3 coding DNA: TGTGCCACCTTGGACAGGATGAACACTGAAGCTTTCTTT.